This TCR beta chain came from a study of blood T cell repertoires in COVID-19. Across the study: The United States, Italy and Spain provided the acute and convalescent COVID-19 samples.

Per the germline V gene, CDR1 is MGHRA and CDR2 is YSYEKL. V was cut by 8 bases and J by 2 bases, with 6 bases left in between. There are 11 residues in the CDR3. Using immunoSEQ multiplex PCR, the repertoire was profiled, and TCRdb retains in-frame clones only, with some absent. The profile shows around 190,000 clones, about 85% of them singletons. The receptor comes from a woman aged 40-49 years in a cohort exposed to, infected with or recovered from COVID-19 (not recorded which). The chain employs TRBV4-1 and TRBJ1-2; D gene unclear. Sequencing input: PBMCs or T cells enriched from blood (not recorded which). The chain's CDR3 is CASAGNYGYTF. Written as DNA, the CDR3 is TGCGCCAGCGCGGGAAACTATGGCTACACCTTC.